The 26 T cell receptor beta chains reported below all come from one sample, sequenced in a study of T cell responses to AZD1222 COVID-19 vaccine (dated by TCRdb to the early 2020s). Library preparation employed the immunoSEQ multiplex PCR assay. Held by TCRdb, this immuneACCESS table contains in-frame sequences only and omits some clones. Under half of the omission traces to an unresolved V gene where checked; the cause of the rest is unknown. The sample includes 100,000 to 140,000 clones, with about 89% observed a single time. Roughly 6% of the sample lies in the top ten. The label giving this sample's time point can be read as: about 28 days (+/-7) after the second vaccine dose. The sample consisted of peripheral blood, taken 28 days after the second AZD1222 dose. All receptors come from an adult who received the AZD1222 COVID-19 vaccine.

The chain recombines TRBV15 with TRBJ1-5; 7 positions agree with TRBD1. The V and J ends lost 5 bases and 7 bases, in that order; junction bases with no gene match: 5. This CDR3 has 13 residues. From germline, CDR1 is LNHNV and CDR2 YYDKDF (reference sequence). This CDR3 is CATSDRVGQPQHF. CDR3 bases: TGTGCCACCAGCGACAGGGTAGGGCAGCCCCAGCATTTT.

The rearrangement joins TRBV7-9 to TRBJ2-1; 11 bases are a match to TRBD2. Germline-derived CDR1 and CDR2 are SEHNR and FQNEAQ (reference sequence). The J segment lost 10 bases and the V segment lost 5 bases, leaving 1 base of the junction unmatched. The CDR3 consists of 12 residues. DNA for the CDR3: TGTGCCAGCAGCGCTAGCGGGGGGGAGCAGTTCTTC. Residues: CASSASGGEQFF. Full variable domain (missing parts from reference TRBV7-9 and TRBJ2-1): DTGVSQNPRHKITKRGQNVTFRCDPISEHNRLYWYRQTLGQGPEFLTYFQNEAQLEKSRLLSDRFSAERPKGSFSTLEIQRTEQGDSAMYLCASSASGGEQFFGPGTRLTVL.

The chain employs TRBV18 and TRBJ1-4, with TRBD1 matching over 10 bases. Germline V lookup: CDR1 KGHSH, CDR2 LQKENI. The CDR3 is 14 amino acids. V was pared by 3 bases and J by 8 bases, with 3 bases of the junction left unmatched. The CDR3 DNA reads as TGTGCCAGCTCACCTGGGGACAGGGGCGAAAAACTGTTTTTT. Amino acids: CASSPGDRGEKLFF. Filled out from reference TRBV18 and TRBJ1-4, the complete variable domain reads NAGVMQNPRHLVRRRGQEARLRCSPMKGHSHVYWYRQLPEEGLKFMVYLQKENIIDESGMPKERFSAEFPKEGPSILRIQQVVRGDSAAYFCASSPGDRGEKLFFGSGTQLSVL.

The gene calls are TRBV3-1 (or the pseudogene TRBV3-2) and TRBJ2-7; no clear D gene. The V gene's germline CDR1 is LGHDT and CDR2 YNNKEL (reference sequence). This CDR3 spans 11 amino acids. V lost 5 bases and J 7 bases, leaving 9 bases between the germline ends. CDR3 coding DNA: TGTGCCAGCAGCATCCAATGGGAGCAGTACTTC. This gives the protein CASSIQWEQYF.

CDR3 DNA sequence: TGCGCCAGCAGCTTGCCCCTAGCGGGAGGCGTGCCCTACGAGCAGTACTTC. This codes for CASSLPLAGGVPYEQYF. The rearrangement joins TRBV5-1 to TRBJ2-7; 11 nucleotides line up with TRBD2. CDR1 and CDR2 from the germline V gene are SGHRS and YFSETQ. V trimming: 1 base; J trimming: 2 bases; junction bases outside the gene matches: 8. CDR3 length: 17 amino acids.

The chain has TRBV9 and TRBJ2-7, with D perhaps TRBD1 or TRBD2 (5 bases each). The CDR3 is 15 residues long. Germline-derived CDR1 and CDR2 are SGDLS and YYNGEE. V lost 9 bases and J 0 bases, leaving 19 bases between the germline ends. DNA for the CDR3: TGTGCCACCGTGCGGAGGACACAGAACTCCTACGAGCAGTACTTC. Protein: CATVRRTQNSYEQYF.

The chain links TRBV6-5 to TRBJ2-3; 7 positions agree with TRBD1. The ends lost 6 bases at V and 4 bases at J; junction bases unmatched: 1. CDR3 length: 12 amino acids. Germline loops: CDR1 MNHEY, CDR2 SVGAGI. The CDR3 region has the DNA TGTGCCAGCAGGGGACAGCCAGATACGCAGTATTTT. It is translated as CASRGQPDTQYF.

This rearrangement joins TRBV11-3 to TRBJ2-1; D gene uncertain. The CDR3 length is 11 residues. Germline V lookup: CDR1 SGHNT, CDR2 YENEEA. V lost 5 bases and J 10 bases, leaving 9 bases between the germline ends. DNA of the CDR3: TGTGCCAGCAGCACGACTGGGGAGCAGTTCTTC. This encodes CASSTTGEQFF.

The chain carries TRBV7-6 and TRBJ1-1; D perhaps matches TRBD1 (6 bases). This CDR3 contains 14 residues. In germline, CDR1 is SGHVS, CDR2 FNYEAQ. Trimming pared 5 bases from V and 1 base from J, leaving 11 bases between. CDR3 DNA: TGTGCCAGCAGCGCGGGACACCAGAACACTGAAGCTTTCTTT. Translation gives CASSAGHQNTEAFF.

This chain connects TRBV7-9 to TRBJ2-1; D ambiguous. Germline-derived CDR1 and CDR2 are SEHNR and FQNEAQ (reference sequence). The CDR3 has 10 residues. Trimming stripped 1 base from V and 10 bases from J, with 2 bases between. The CDR3: CASSLGEQFF. CDR3 DNA: TGTGCCAGCAGCTTAGGGGAGCAGTTCTTC. Full variable domain (outside the CDR3, taken from reference TRBV7-9 and TRBJ2-1): DTGVSQNPRHKITKRGQNVTFRCDPISEHNRLYWYRQTLGQGPEFLTYFQNEAQLEKSRLLSDRFSAERPKGSFSTLEIQRTEQGDSAMYLCASSLGEQFFGPGTRLTVL.

The rearrangement uses TRBV28 and TRBJ1-2, with unresolved D. The CDR3 is 16 residues long. Per the germline V gene, CDR1 is MDHEN and CDR2 is SYDVKM. V gave up 5 bases and J gave up 7 bases, with 23 bases separating them. CDR3 DNA: TGTGCCAGCAGTCCCGGTGTCGGCGGAGGAGGTCGTGGCTACACCTTC. The encoded protein is CASSPGVGGGGRGYTF.

This chain joins TRBV19 and TRBJ1-1, with D tentatively TRBD1 (6 bases). Germline values: CDR1 LNHDA, CDR2 SQIVND (reference sequence). The CDR3 is 15 residues long. V was trimmed by 3 bases and J by 0 bases, leaving 11 bases between them. The CDR3 spells CASSMGGNMNTEAFF. DNA of the CDR3: TGTGCCAGTAGTATGGGGGGCAACATGAACACTGAAGCTTTCTTT.

The V gene is TRBV5-5, the J gene TRBJ1-5; no definite D call. This CDR3 has 13 amino acids. Germline loops: CDR1 SGHKS, CDR2 YYEKEE (reference sequence). V lost 4 bases and J lost 0, with 5 bases in between. CDR3 protein: CASSPDSNQPQHF. The CDR3 DNA reads TGTGCCAGCAGCCCTGATAGCAATCAGCCCCAGCATTTT.

The genes are TRBV5-6 and TRBJ1-2; D is unclear. The V gene's germline CDR1 is SGHDT and CDR2 YYEEEE. CDR3 length: 13 amino acids. Trimming took 1 base from V and 7 from J, leaving 11 bases between them. The CDR3 loop is CASSLLEGSGYTF. CDR3 nucleotides: TGTGCCAGCAGCTTGCTTGAGGGTTCTGGCTACACCTTC.

The chain combines TRBV19 with TRBJ2-7; D gene unclear. This CDR3 has 13 amino acids. Looked up from germline, CDR1 is LNHDA and CDR2 is SQIVND (reference sequence). Trimming took 3 bases from V and 0 from J, leaving 6 bases between them. The CDR3: CASSIENSYEQYF. The DNA for the CDR3 is TGTGCCAGTAGTATCGAGAACTCCTACGAGCAGTACTTC.

The chain recombines TRBV5-1 with TRBJ2-4; 11 positions match TRBD1. The V gene end was trimmed by 3 bases and the J gene end by 2 bases; junction bases not matched to a gene: 1. This CDR3 has 15 residues. Per the germline V gene, CDR1 is SGHRS and CDR2 is YFSETQ. The CDR3 spells CASSWDRGTKNIQYF. The CDR3 bases are TGCGCCAGCAGCTGGGACAGGGGGACCAAAAACATTCAGTACTTC.

V is TRBV6-4 and J is TRBJ2-2; D is undetermined. V was cut by 7 bases and J by 9 bases, with 9 bases left in between. This CDR3 region has 11 residues. Germline CDR1 is MRHNA and CDR2 is SNTAGT. In DNA, the CDR3 is TGTGCCAGCAAAACACGGTGGGAGCTGTTTTTT. It is translated as CASKTRWELFF.

V and J are TRBV7-2 and TRBJ2-5; a possible D gene is TRBD2 (6 bases). Between the trimmed V and J ends, which lost 4 bases and 4 bases, there was a span of 16 bases. The CDR3 loop spans 15 amino acids. The germline V gene encodes CDR1 SGHTA and CDR2 FQGNSA. CDR3 in amino acids: CASSSGTSKRETQYF. Written as DNA, the CDR3 is TGTGCCAGCAGCTCCGGGACTTCAAAACGAGAGACCCAGTACTTC.

The J gene is TRBJ1-2, the V gene TRBV11-2; tentatively, D is TRBD1 (5 bases). Trimming pared 3 bases from V and 2 bases from J, leaving 22 bases between. The CDR3 length is 18 residues. In germline, CDR1 is SGHAT, CDR2 FQNNGV. The CDR3 nucleotides read TGTGCCAGCAGCTTTCCAGAGGGGATAATGAGTAGGAACTATGGCTACACCTTC. It encodes CASSFPEGIMSRNYGYTF.

This chain uses TRBV7-2 with TRBJ2-7, with D perhaps TRBD2 (5 bases). Per germline, CDR1 SGHTA and CDR2 FQGNSA. Trimming left V 3 bases short and J 4 bases short, with 16 bases between. This CDR3 has 15 residues. CDR3 sequence reads: CASSFGLASGYEQYF. The DNA for the CDR3 is TGTGCCAGCAGCTTCGGGTTAGCGTCTGGGTACGAGCAGTACTTC.

The chain joins TRBV3-1 (or the pseudogene TRBV3-2) to TRBJ1-2, with 11 bases aligning to TRBD1. The V gene end was trimmed by 0 bases and the J gene end by 6 bases; junction bases not matched to a gene: 6. This CDR3 is 16 amino acids long. CDR1 LGHDT and CDR2 YNNKEL come from the germline V gene (reference sequence). CDR3 protein: CASSQEAWTGGDGYTF. CDR3 bases: TGTGCCAGCAGCCAAGAGGCCTGGACAGGGGGCGATGGCTACACCTTC.

This rearrangement joins TRBV3-1 (or the pseudogene TRBV3-2) to TRBJ2-5; 7 bases align to TRBD1. The J segment lost 5 bases and the V segment lost 2 bases, leaving 11 bases of the junction unmatched. The CDR3 is made up of 16 amino acids. Looked up from germline, CDR1 is LGHDT and CDR2 is YNNKEL (reference sequence). The CDR3 nucleotides are TGTGCCAGCAGCCAACGGAAGGGGGCGGGTAGGGAGACCCAGTACTTC. Protein product: CASSQRKGAGRETQYF.

The J gene is TRBJ1-2, the V gene TRBV9; the match to TRBD1 covers 8 bases. The CDR3 is 15 residues long. The J segment lost 1 base and the V segment lost 3 bases, leaving 5 bases of the junction unmatched. CDR1 is SGDLS and CDR2 is YYNGEE in the germline V gene. CDR3 in amino acids: CASSGLDRVNYGYTF. DNA of the CDR3: TGTGCCAGCAGCGGACTGGACAGGGTTAACTATGGCTACACCTTC.

The chain has TRBV4-1 and TRBJ1-4; D remains unclear. CDR3 length equals 12 residues. Germline loops: CDR1 MGHRA, CDR2 YSYEKL. V dropped 3 bases and J dropped 8 bases, with 7 bases sitting between them. The CDR3, as DNA: TGCGCCAGCAGCCAGCTAGAGGAAAAACTGTTTTTT. Amino acids: CASSQLEEKLFF.

A single count supports this clone. The chain recombines TRBV18 with TRBJ2-1, with TRBD2 matching 12 bases. The V gene end was trimmed by 2 bases and the J gene end by 10 bases; junction bases not matched to a gene: 3. Germline lookup yields CDR1 KGHSH and CDR2 LQKENI. This CDR3 region has 14 residues. The CDR3 DNA follows: TGTGCCAGCTCACCATCCGGACTAGCGGGGGAGCAGTTCTTC. Residues: CASSPSGLAGEQFF. The complete variable domain, with remaining parts taken from reference TRBV18 and TRBJ2-1, reads NAGVMQNPRHLVRRRGQEARLRCSPMKGHSHVYWYRQLPEEGLKFMVYLQKENIIDESGMPKERFSAEFPKEGPSILRIQQVVRGDSAAYFCASSPSGLAGEQFFGPGTRLTVL.

The table lists this clone with a few counts. V and J are TRBV7-9 and TRBJ1-2, with 8 bases aligning to TRBD1. Trimming took 0 bases from V and 8 from J; bases not matched to a gene: 5. The CDR3 contains 14 residues. Germline V gene lookup returns CDR1 SEHNR and CDR2 FQNEAQ (reference sequence). CDR3 loop: CASSLAGQGWGYTF. CDR3 DNA sequence: TGTGCCAGCAGCTTAGCAGGACAGGGATGGGGCTACACCTTC.